This passage covers 11 T cell receptor beta chains from one sample sequenced in a study of T cell responses to AZD1222 COVID-19 vaccine. Profiling relied on immunoSEQ multiplex PCR, and the TCRdb table lists in-frame clones only, not all of them. The table includes 100,000 to 150,000 clones, about 91% detected once. The sample here was peripheral blood, taken on day 0 of AZD1222 vaccination. Every receptor here comes from an adult in good health.

V and J are TRBV6-6 and TRBJ2-5; 7 bases align to TRBD1. The CDR3 is 15 amino acids. J lost 4 bases, V lost 6 bases, and 11 bases had no gene match. Germline assignment: CDR1 MNHNY and CDR2 SVGAGI (reference sequence). The CDR3, as DNA: TGTGCCAGCAGGGCTGGGACAGTCCTTGGAGAGACCCAGTACTTC. Protein: CASRAGTVLGETQYF.

This chain links TRBV7-9 with TRBJ1-6; TRBD1 aligns across 10 bases. Germline trimming cut 5 bases from V and 8 bases from J; bases unmatched to any gene: 3. The CDR3 spans 14 residues. CDR1 and CDR2 from the germline V gene are SEHNR and FQNEAQ (reference sequence). The CDR3 spells CASSPGQGYSPLHF. CDR3 nucleotides: TGTGCCAGCAGCCCGGGACAGGGGTATTCACCCCTCCACTTT.

In regard to this clone: This CDR3 is also generated by other DNA sequences in the sample. This rearrangement joins TRBV5-1 to TRBJ2-6; D might be TRBD1 (6 bases). The germline V gene encodes CDR1 SGHRS and CDR2 YFSETQ. V lost 4 bases and J lost 0, with 8 bases in between. CDR3 length: 15 residues. The DNA of the CDR3 is TGCGCCAGCAGCCCACAGGGCTCTGGGGCCAACGTCCTGACTTTC. It specifies CASSPQGSGANVLTF.

The chain links TRBV4-3 to TRBJ1-1; the match to TRBD1 covers 10 bases. Germline V gene sequence: CDR1 LGHNA, CDR2 YSLEER. This CDR3 is built from 14 residues. Losses at the gene ends were 1 base for V and 11 bases for J; bases not matched to a gene: 7. Written as DNA, the CDR3 is TGCGCCAGCAGCCAAGTGAGGGGACAGGGGAGGGCTTTCTTT. This codes for CASSQVRGQGRAFF.

The V and J genes are TRBV6-5 and TRBJ1-2, with D possibly matching TRBD1 (5 bases). The CDR3 totals 14 residues. From germline, CDR1 is MNHEY and CDR2 SVGAGI. Trimming left V 6 bases short and J 4 bases short, with 15 bases between. The DNA for the CDR3 is TGTGCCAGCAGAGGGACTCAAGCGCTCTATGGCTACACCTTC. This sequence encodes CASRGTQALYGYTF.

Here the CDR3 reads CASSQAVSGETQYF. DNA of the CDR3: TGTGCCAGCAGCCAAGCCGTCAGTGGAGAGACCCAGTACTTC. The rearrangement uses TRBV3-1 (or the pseudogene TRBV3-2) and TRBJ2-5; D remains unclear. There are 14 residues in the CDR3. Germline lookup yields CDR1 LGHDT and CDR2 YNNKEL (reference sequence). Between the trimmed V and J ends, which lost 1 base and 4 bases, there was a span of 10 bases.

The chain combines TRBV6-5 with TRBJ2-1; D is perhaps TRBD1 or TRBD2 (5 bases each). Germline CDR1 reads MNHEY; CDR2 reads SVGAGI. Trimming removed 3 bases at V and 0 bases at J, with 9 bases between. The CDR3 spans 15 residues. CDR3 DNA: TGTGCCAGCAGTTATGAGGGGAGCTCCTACAATGAGCAGTTCTTC. This encodes CASSYEGSSYNEQFF.

This clone was detected only once. This chain uses TRBV19 with TRBJ1-5, with 12 bases identical to TRBD1. The CDR3 loop spans 18 amino acids. V was clipped by 7 bases and J by 2 bases; unmatched bases: 12. Germline assignment: CDR1 LNHDA and CDR2 SQIVND (reference sequence). The CDR3 region is CASNTPGTGGWGNQPQHF. The CDR3 DNA follows: TGTGCCAGTAACACCCCCGGGACAGGGGGCTGGGGCAATCAGCCCCAGCATTTT.

The chain employs TRBV2 and TRBJ1-2, with TRBD1 matching 7 bases. Trimming removed 7 bases from V and 6 bases from J; junction bases left unmatched: 8. The germline V gene has CDR1 SNHLY and CDR2 FYNNEI. The CDR3 has 13 amino acids. The CDR3 region is CASTLTGNDGYTF. The CDR3 DNA follows: TGTGCCAGCACTTTGACAGGGAACGATGGCTACACCTTC.

The V gene is TRBV28, the J gene TRBJ2-1; 14 bases agree with TRBD2. V lost 5 bases and J lost 2; bases outside the gene matches: 5. This CDR3 contains 17 residues. Germline CDR1 reads MDHEN; CDR2 reads SYDVKM. CDR3 amino acids: CASSRLAGGPAYNEQFF. CDR3 coding DNA: TGTGCCAGCAGTAGACTAGCGGGGGGGCCAGCCTACAATGAGCAGTTCTTC.

The chain links TRBV3-1 (or the pseudogene TRBV3-2) to TRBJ1-2, with a weak D call TRBD1 (5 bases). CDR1 is LGHDT and CDR2 is YNNKEL in the germline V gene (reference sequence). The V gene lost 4 bases and the J gene lost 8 bases, with 23 bases spanning the gap. The CDR3 loop spans 16 amino acids. The CDR3 region has the DNA TGTGCCAGCAGCCTTGGGACCAGTACCCCAGCGGGCGGCTACACCTTC. It yields the protein CASSLGTSTPAGGYTF.